This paragraph reports one TCR beta chain. Antigen unknown. The sample comes from a study of CD8 T cells in ankylosing spondylitis. General study points: Characteristic of ankylosing spondylitis blood, it appeared, was a TCR beta motif comprising roughly eight highly homologous variants.

The TCR beta libraries were generated through quantitative 5'-RACE incorporating molecular barcodes. TCRdb fed the 5' RACE reads into MiXCR, producing one record per CDR3 protein. The sample contains 150,000 to 200,000 distinct CDR3 sequences, roughly 13% of which appear only once. Per germline, CDR1 MNHEY and CDR2 SVGEGT. The CDR3 runs 15 residues. The V gene end was trimmed by 4 bases and the J gene end by 5 bases; junction bases not matched to a gene: 9. This chain connects TRBV6-2 or TRBV6-3 to TRBJ2-7; 9 bases line up with TRBD2. The specimen was blood, either unsorted or a sorted T cell fraction (not recorded which). The sequence was collected from a male donor with ankylosing spondylitis or in good health (not recorded which). CDR3 sequence: CASSSPPTSGDEQYF. The CDR3, as DNA: TGTGCCAGCAGTTCCCCCCCGACTAGCGGCGACGAGCAGTACTTC.